This TCR beta chain was retrieved from a study of graft-versus-host responses after intestinal transplantation. Study-level background: Isolated intestinal, liver-intestinal, or multivisceral transplants had been given to the recipients. Among the recipients, all got anti-thymocyte globulin induction and then tacrolimus and steroids for about 3 years. Study observations and caveats: Graft-donor T cell macrochimerism coincided with high graft-versus-host to host-versus-graft clonal ratios in allografts. After transplant, early declines in HvG clones were associated with peak levels of circulating GvH clones.

Some clones are missing from TCRdb's copy, which holds only in-frame ones; the method was immunoSEQ multiplex PCR. The sample includes about 98,000 clones, roughly four fifths of them seen just once. Turning to this clone: Antigen unknown.

The sequencing here drew on unstimulated CD8+ T cells sorted from spleen or lymph node cells, taken before intestinal transplant. The sequence was obtained from a human donor who received an intestinal transplant.

The DNA of the CDR3 is TGTGCCAGCAGTTACTCAGGCGAAAAACTGTTTTTT. Encoded protein: CASSYSGEKLFF. The rearrangement links TRBV6-5 to TRBJ1-4; D gene ambiguous. The CDR3 is made up of 12 amino acids. Germline lookup yields CDR1 MNHEY and CDR2 SVGAGI. V lost 0 bases and J lost 8, with 4 bases in between.